This T cell receptor (beta chain) was sequenced for a study of blood T cell repertoires in COVID-19. This clone has only a few counts. Produced via immunoSEQ multiplex PCR; TCRdb's table is partial and in-frame only. This table holds over 450,000 clones, around 90% found once. Germline V gives CDR1 SGHVS, CDR2 FNYEAQ. The CDR3 contains 12 residues. Trimming pared 2 bases from V and 6 bases from J, leaving 7 bases between. Sequencing used peripheral blood. The chain carries TRBV7-6 and TRBJ1-2, with D perhaps TRBD1 (5 bases). This TCR was sampled from a woman between 45 and 65 years old with COVID-19, enrolled during active disease. CDR3 amino acids: CASSLQGNGYTF. The DNA of the CDR3 is TGTGCCAGCAGCTTACAGGGAAATGGCTACACCTTC.